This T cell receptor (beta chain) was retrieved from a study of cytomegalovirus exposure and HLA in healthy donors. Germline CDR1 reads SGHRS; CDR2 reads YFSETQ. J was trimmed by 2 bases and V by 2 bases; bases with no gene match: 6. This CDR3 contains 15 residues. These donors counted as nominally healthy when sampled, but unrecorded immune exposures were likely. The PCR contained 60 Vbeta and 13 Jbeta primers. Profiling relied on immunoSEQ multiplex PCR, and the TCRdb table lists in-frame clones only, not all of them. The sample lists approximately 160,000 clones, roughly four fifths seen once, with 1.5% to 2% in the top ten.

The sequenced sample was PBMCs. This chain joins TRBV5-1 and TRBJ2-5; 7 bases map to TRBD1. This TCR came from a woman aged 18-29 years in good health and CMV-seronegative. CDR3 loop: CASSFFGTVQETQYF. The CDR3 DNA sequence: TGCGCCAGCAGCTTCTTCGGGACAGTTCAAGAGACCCAGTACTTC.